The subject of this entry is one T cell receptor beta chain. This entry comes from a study of CD8+ T cells in alopecia areata. Germline CDR1 reads SGHAT; CDR2 reads FQNNGV. Trimming removed 4 bases from V and 6 bases from J, with 12 bases in between. The CDR3 spans 13 residues. cDNA reverse transcribed from extracted RNA served as the sequencing template. Clones were sequenced by immunoSEQ multiplex PCR, and TCRdb holds only the in-frame ones, with some missing. Of 150,000 to 200,000 clones in the sample, approximately 51% were seen once. As to treatment: oral pan-JAK inhibitor, 5-10 mg twice daily. Sample: CD8+ T cells sorted from blood, taken at roughly week 53, from a patient treated with tofacitinib. This receptor was taken from a human donor with alopecia areata. The rearrangement joins TRBV11-2 to TRBJ1-2; D gene unclear. DNA of the CDR3: TGTGCCAGCAGCTCCCGAGGGAGGGATGGCTACACCTTC. It specifies CASSSRGRDGYTF. The complete variable domain, with remaining parts taken from reference TRBV11-2 and TRBJ1-2, reads EAGVAQSPRYKIIEKRQSVAFWCNPISGHATLYWYQQILGQGPKLLIQFQNNGVVDDSQLPKDRFSAERLKGVDSTLKIQPAKLEDSAVYLCASSSRGRDGYTFGSGTRLTVV.